The next 10 T cell receptor beta chains were all read from a single sample in a study of cytomegalovirus exposure and HLA in healthy donors. PCR was performed using 60 Vbeta and 13 Jbeta primers. Profiled with immunoSEQ multiplex PCR; TCRdb holds only in-frame clones, not every one. The repertoire has some 150,000 clones, 50% to 75% of them found once; the top ten carry less than 3%. Material for sequencing was PBMCs. The source is a woman aged 40 to 55 in good health and CMV-seronegative.

As concerns this clone: Other DNA sequences in this sample translate to the same CDR3. The rearrangement joins TRBV29-1 to TRBJ2-3; D is undetermined. V was shortened by 5 bases and J by 5 bases, with 11 bases between the two germline ends. Germline CDR1 is SQVTM and CDR2 is ANQGSEA. This CDR3 contains 12 residues. The CDR3 protein is CSVSHTGDTQYF. CDR3 nucleotide sequence: TGCAGCGTTTCTCACACGGGAGATACGCAGTATTTT.

The genes are TRBV4-3 and TRBJ2-7; maybe TRBD2 (6 bases). The CDR3 is 17 amino acids. Per the germline V gene, CDR1 is LGHNA and CDR2 is YSLEER. V lost 2 bases and J 0 bases, leaving 17 bases between the germline ends. The CDR3 sequence: CASSQRGWDLDSYEQYF. CDR3 bases: TGCGCCAGCAGCCAAAGAGGGTGGGACTTAGACTCCTACGAGCAGTACTTC.

The chain has TRBV5-8 and TRBJ2-7, with D possibly TRBD1 on 5 matching bases. Trimming left V 0 bases short and J 6 bases short, with 10 bases between. The CDR3 runs to 13 residues. From germline, CDR1 is SGHTS and CDR2 YDEGEE. The CDR3 DNA follows: TGTGCCAGCAGCTTGGGCCGACAGTCCGAGCAGTACTTC. Translation: CASSLGRQSEQYF.

The V and J genes are TRBV30 and TRBJ1-2; no reliable D call. The V end was cut by 4 bases, the J end by 7 bases, with 19 bases between. The germline V gene has CDR1 GTSNPN and CDR2 SVGIG (reference sequence). The CDR3 sequence is 14 residues long. The CDR3 spells CAWTASDLVFGYTF. Written as DNA, the CDR3 is TGTGCCTGGACTGCCTCGGACTTAGTTTTTGGCTACACCTTC.

This chain joins TRBV4-3 and TRBJ2-2; D is possibly TRBD2 (5 bases). The length of the CDR3 is 17 residues. Germline CDR1 reads LGHNA; CDR2 reads YSLEER. The V end was cut by 8 bases, the J end by 2 bases, with 21 bases between. The CDR3 protein is CASAPQFGGGNTGELFF. DNA of the CDR3: TGCGCCAGCGCTCCCCAATTTGGAGGCGGCAACACCGGGGAGCTGTTTTTT.

The chain uses TRBV7-8 and TRBJ1-1, with TRBD1 as a possible D gene (6 bases). This CDR3 is built from 15 residues. The V gene lost 1 base and the J gene lost 5 bases, with 14 bases spanning the gap. The germline CDR1 and CDR2 sequences are SGHVS and FQNEAQ. The CDR3 here is CASSLEGQISTEAFF. In DNA, the CDR3 is TGTGCCAGCAGCTTAGAAGGACAGATTAGTACTGAAGCTTTCTTT.

This chain's CDR3 is CASSLGLAGGHEQFF. As DNA, the CDR3 is TGTGCCAGCAGTTTAGGACTAGCGGGGGGACATGAGCAGTTCTTC. The chain recombines TRBV27 with TRBJ2-1; 14 bases are shared with TRBD2. Looked up from germline, CDR1 is MNHEY and CDR2 is SMNVEV (reference sequence). J gave up 8 bases and V 2 bases, and 2 bases lay outside the gene matches. The CDR3 runs 15 residues.

The CDR3: CASSLIGGDYTF. The CDR3 nucleotides are TGTGCCAGCAGCTTGATCGGAGGGGATTACACCTTC. The genes are TRBV7-9 and TRBJ1-2; D might be TRBD1 (5 bases). Trimming stripped 3 bases from V and 11 bases from J, with 13 bases between. The CDR3 has 12 amino acids. Germline V gene data show CDR1 as SEHNR and CDR2 as FQNEAQ (reference sequence).

The J gene is TRBJ2-7, the V gene TRBV6-1; TRBD2 might be the D (5 bases). Germline V gene sequence: CDR1 MNHNS, CDR2 SASEGT. This CDR3 contains 15 residues. The germline V and J ends were trimmed by 6 bases and 3 bases, with 18 bases remaining between them. For the CDR3, the DNA is TGTGCCAGCAGGGTGGCGCAGGCTAGCCTCTACGAGCAGTACTTC. Translating gives CASRVAQASLYEQYF.

The chain combines TRBV7-2 with TRBJ1-2; 8 bases align to TRBD1. The CDR3 runs 15 residues. Germline V gene sequence: CDR1 SGHTA, CDR2 FQGNSA. The V and J ends lost 1 base and 5 bases, in that order; junction bases with no gene match: 6. The CDR3 sequence is CASSLGTGRGYGYTF. Here the CDR3 DNA reads TGTGCCAGCAGCTTAGGGACAGGGAGAGGATATGGCTACACCTTC.